This is a list of T cell receptor beta chains from one sample in a study of blood T cell repertoires in COVID-19. Assay: immunoSEQ multiplex PCR; the TCRdb copy retains only in-frame clones and omits some. The sample contains roughly 110,000 clones, around 85% of which appear only once. Sequencing was performed on peripheral blood. These receptors came from a human donor in a cohort sampled during active COVID-19. Each CDR3 is given with its conserved first and last residue. Each record gives: clone size, J gene, V gene, D gene, CDR3 DNA, CDR3 protein. A D gene is named only where the DNA matches it firmly. Clone size is shown for a subset of rows, as once, few, many or a class of expanded clone.

clone_size: -; j_call: TRBJ1-5; v_call: TRBV5-6; d_call: -; cdr3_nt: TGTGCCAGCAGCTTGGCCGGAGGGTATAGCAATCAGCCCCAGCATTTT; cdr3_aa: CASSLAGGYSNQPQHF
clone_size: -; j_call: TRBJ1-2; v_call: TRBV11-2; d_call: -; cdr3_nt: TGTGCCAGCAGCTTAGCAGGAAACTATGGCTACACCTTC; cdr3_aa: CASSLAGNYGYTF
clone_size: -; j_call: TRBJ1-2; v_call: TRBV9; d_call: TRBD1; cdr3_nt: TGTGCCAGCAGCACCCGGACAGGGCTGAACTACACCTTC; cdr3_aa: CASSTRTGLNYTF
clone_size: -; j_call: TRBJ2-6; v_call: TRBV27; d_call: TRBD1; cdr3_nt: TGTGCCAGCAGTTTATTAATGGGGGGGACAGGGTACTCTGGGGCCAACGTCCTGACTTTC; cdr3_aa: CASSLLMGGTGYSGANVLTF
clone_size: -; j_call: TRBJ2-2; v_call: TRBV2; d_call: -; cdr3_nt: TGTGCCAGCATTCGAGTGTCCCCCGGGACCGGGGAGCTGTTTTTT; cdr3_aa: CASIRVSPGTGELFF
clone_size: -; j_call: TRBJ2-2; v_call: TRBV24-1; d_call: TRBD1; cdr3_nt: TGTGCCACCAGTGACCCCCCACTGAGGACAGGGAAATCCGGGGAGCTGTTTTTT; cdr3_aa: CATSDPPLRTGKSGELFF
clone_size: -; j_call: TRBJ2-7; v_call: TRBV5-6; d_call: -; cdr3_nt: TGTGCCAGCAGCCGCCGTGCTACGGGAAGTTCCCACTACGAGCAGTACTTC; cdr3_aa: CASSRRATGSSHYEQYF
clone_size: -; j_call: TRBJ2-1; v_call: TRBV7-9; d_call: -; cdr3_nt: TGTGCCAGCAGCCAAACTAATGAGCAGTTCTTC; cdr3_aa: CASSQTNEQFF
clone_size: -; j_call: TRBJ2-1; v_call: TRBV2; d_call: -; cdr3_nt: TGTGCCAGCCGCTATTCAAGAACCTACAATGAGCAGTTCTTC; cdr3_aa: CASRYSRTYNEQFF
clone_size: -; j_call: TRBJ2-7; v_call: TRBV28; d_call: -; cdr3_nt: TGTGCCAGCAAGGTGGACAACTCCTACGAGCAGTACTTC; cdr3_aa: CASKVDNSYEQYF
clone_size: -; j_call: TRBJ2-3; v_call: TRBV28; d_call: TRBD1; cdr3_nt: TGTGCCAGCAGTTACGGGACAGGGAAGCATACGCAGTATTTT; cdr3_aa: CASSYGTGKHTQYF
clone_size: few; j_call: TRBJ1-2; v_call: TRBV9; d_call: TRBD1; cdr3_nt: TGTGCCAGCAGCGTAGATGGGACAGAAAGGTATGGCTACACCTTC; cdr3_aa: CASSVDGTERYGYTF
clone_size: -; j_call: TRBJ2-3; v_call: TRBV7-2; d_call: TRBD2; cdr3_nt: TGTGCCAGCAGCACCCCCGAGCTAGCGGGGGGGCCTAGTAAAGATACGCAGTATTTT; cdr3_aa: CASSTPELAGGPSKDTQYF
clone_size: once; j_call: TRBJ1-1; v_call: TRBV15; d_call: -; cdr3_nt: TGTGCCACCAGCAGGGGCCAACAGGGTGAAGCTTTCTTT; cdr3_aa: CATSRGQQGEAFF
clone_size: -; j_call: TRBJ1-4; v_call: TRBV30; d_call: TRBD1; cdr3_nt: TGTGCCTGGAGCTCGGGACAGGGGAAACTGTTTTTT; cdr3_aa: CAWSSGQGKLFF
clone_size: -; j_call: TRBJ2-7; v_call: TRBV25-1; d_call: TRBD1; cdr3_nt: TGTGCCAGCAGTGAAGACAGGGGAAACTACGAGCAGTACTTC; cdr3_aa: CASSEDRGNYEQYF
clone_size: -; j_call: TRBJ2-2; v_call: TRBV5-1; d_call: TRBD2; cdr3_nt: TGCGCCAGCAGCTTGGAAAGCGGGGGGCTTGGAACCGGGGAGCTGTTTTTT; cdr3_aa: CASSLESGGLGTGELFF
clone_size: -; j_call: TRBJ2-2; v_call: TRBV6-1; d_call: -; cdr3_nt: TGTGCCAGCAGTGAGGTCGGTGCCGGGGAGCTGTTTTTT; cdr3_aa: CASSEVGAGELFF